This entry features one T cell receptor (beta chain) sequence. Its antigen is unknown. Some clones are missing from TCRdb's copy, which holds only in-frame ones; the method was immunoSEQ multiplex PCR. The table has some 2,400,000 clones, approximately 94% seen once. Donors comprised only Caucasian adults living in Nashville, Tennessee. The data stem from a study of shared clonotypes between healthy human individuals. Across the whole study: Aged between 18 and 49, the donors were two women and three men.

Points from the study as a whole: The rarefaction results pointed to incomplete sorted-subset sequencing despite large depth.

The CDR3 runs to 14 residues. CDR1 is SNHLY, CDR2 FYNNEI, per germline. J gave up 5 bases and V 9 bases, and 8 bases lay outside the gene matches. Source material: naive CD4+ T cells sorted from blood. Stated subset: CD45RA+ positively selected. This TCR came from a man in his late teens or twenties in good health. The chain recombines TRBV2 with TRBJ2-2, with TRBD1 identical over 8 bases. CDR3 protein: CASTGGYNTGELFF. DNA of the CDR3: TGTGCCAGTACAGGGGGGTACAATACCGGGGAGCTGTTTTTT.